Listed below are T cell receptor beta chains from one sample, sequenced in a study of beta chain features in type 1 diabetes. The repertoire was sequenced with immunoSEQ multiplex PCR; TCRdb's copy has only in-frame clones and lacks some. The sample lists roughly 220,000 clones; roughly 16% were seen once. What was sequenced was naive CD4+ T cells from blood. Receptors were obtained from a man aged 25 to 40 with type 1 diabetes. The CDR3 runs from the conserved cysteine through the conserved F or W. The order of the fields is V gene, J gene, CDR3 protein.

v_gene: TRBV9; j_gene: TRBJ2-3; CDR3aa: CASSVRPDPDTQYF
v_gene: TRBV7-2; j_gene: TRBJ2-3; CDR3aa: CASSLSTDTQYF
v_gene: TRBV30; j_gene: TRBJ2-7; CDR3aa: CAWSVLPAETRTYEQYF
v_gene: TRBV7-2; j_gene: TRBJ1-1; CDR3aa: CASSFDRVNTEAFF
v_gene: TRBV5-1; j_gene: TRBJ2-3; CDR3aa: CASSFGKSTDTQYF
v_gene: TRBV20-1; j_gene: TRBJ2-4; CDR3aa: CSARHGDIQYF
v_gene: TRBV7-2; j_gene: TRBJ1-2; CDR3aa: CASSLAQGGYGYTF
v_gene: TRBV11-2; j_gene: TRBJ2-2; CDR3aa: CASSSRWDPGELFF
v_gene: TRBV10-3; j_gene: TRBJ2-2; CDR3aa: CAITSITGELFF
v_gene: TRBV7-2; j_gene: TRBJ2-3; CDR3aa: CASRATDTQYF
v_gene: TRBV7-2; j_gene: TRBJ2-2; CDR3aa: CASSSGTVGELFF
v_gene: TRBV6-4; j_gene: TRBJ2-1; CDR3aa: CASSGLVNEQFF
v_gene: TRBV29-1; j_gene: TRBJ1-1; CDR3aa: CSGTRDRVVTEAFF